The 17 T cell receptor beta chains in this list originate from one sample, sequenced in a study of immune evolution from preneoplasia to lung adenocarcinoma. Produced via immunoSEQ multiplex PCR; TCRdb's table is partial and in-frame only. The sample holds 3,800 or so clones, over 75% seen once. Sequencing was performed on FFPE adjacent normal lung tissue. The source of these receptors is a person aged 60-80 years with lung adenocarcinoma.

This sequence joins TRBV5-6 and TRBJ1-5; no clear D gene. CDR1 is SGHDT and CDR2 is YYEEEE in the germline V gene. This CDR3 has 15 residues. V was shortened by 0 bases and J by 1 base, with 8 bases between the two germline ends. CDR3 protein: CASSLARGSNQPQHF. The DNA for the CDR3 is TGTGCCAGCAGCTTGGCAAGAGGGAGCAATCAGCCCCAGCATTTT.

The V call is TRBV2, the J call TRBJ2-7; 10 nucleotides line up with TRBD2. Looked up from germline, CDR1 is SNHLY and CDR2 is FYNNEI. The CDR3 has 14 residues. The V and J ends lost 7 bases and 7 bases, in that order; junction bases with no gene match: 10. This chain's CDR3 is CASNTLAGGREQYF. The DNA for the CDR3 is TGTGCCAGCAATACCTTAGCGGGAGGAAGAGAGCAGTACTTC.

This clone was seen once. CDR3 in amino acids: CASSFRRLAGGYNEQYF. CDR3 in DNA: TGTGCCAGCAGTTTCCGACGACTAGCGGGGGGTTACAACGAGCAGTACTTC. This sequence joins TRBV28 and TRBJ2-7; 13 bases fit TRBD2. J was trimmed by 5 bases and V by 3 bases; bases with no gene match: 10. The CDR3 is 17 amino acids. CDR1 MDHEN and CDR2 SYDVKM come from the germline V gene.

The chain has TRBV6-5 and TRBJ1-5, with a possible D match to TRBD1 (5 bases). Trimming took off 6 bases at V and 0 bases at J, with 12 bases between the two ends. This CDR3 contains 15 residues. Germline CDR1 and CDR2: MNHEY and SVGAGI. The CDR3, as DNA: TGTGCCAGCAGGGTCAGGGTTTATAGCAATCAGCCCCAGCATTTT. Encoded protein: CASRVRVYSNQPQHF.

V and J are TRBV10-3 and TRBJ2-3; TRBD1 matches 7 bases. This CDR3 has 16 residues. After removal of 9 bases from V and 2 bases from J, the junction contained 14 bases not matched to a gene. From germline, CDR1 is ENHRY and CDR2 SYGVKD. The CDR3 is CAIRGGQEMITDTQYF. Written as DNA, the CDR3 is TGTGCCATTCGAGGGGGCCAGGAGATGATCACAGATACGCAGTATTTT.

V and J are TRBV5-4 and TRBJ2-1, with 14 bases identical to TRBD2. The CDR3 runs 14 residues. The V gene's germline CDR1 is SGHNT and CDR2 YYREEE (reference sequence). The trim removed 4 bases at V and 10 bases at J, leaving 4 bases unmatched. CDR3: CASSPGLAGVEQFF. The CDR3 DNA sequence: TGTGCCAGCAGCCCGGGACTAGCGGGGGTGGAGCAGTTCTTC.

The gene calls are TRBV10-3 and TRBJ1-2; no definite D call. The germline gives CDR1 ENHRY, CDR2 SYGVKD. The germline V and J ends were trimmed by 2 bases and 7 bases, with 11 bases remaining between them. This CDR3 has 13 amino acids. The CDR3 protein is CAISEVQLGGYTF. As DNA, the CDR3 is TGTGCCATCAGTGAGGTACAACTAGGTGGCTACACCTTC.

V gene TRBV28 combines with J gene TRBJ1-2; D remains unclear. V was pared by 10 bases and J by 2 bases, with 5 bases between. Germline values: CDR1 MDHEN, CDR2 SYDVKM. The CDR3 spans 10 residues. This CDR3 is CATANYGYTF. The CDR3 region has the DNA TGTGCCACGGCAAACTATGGCTACACCTTC.

The chain carries TRBV6-1 and TRBJ2-2; 7 bases map to TRBD1. The CDR3 has 14 amino acids. Germline values: CDR1 MNHNS, CDR2 SASEGT. The ends lost 8 bases at V and 5 bases at J; junction bases unmatched: 8. Here the CDR3 DNA reads TGTGCCAGCGTCCAAACAGGGGAAACCGGGGAGCTGTTTTTT. Translated: CASVQTGETGELFF.

The rearrangement links TRBV7-3 to TRBJ2-3; 10 bases are a match to TRBD2. The CDR3 extends over 16 amino acids. The germline CDR1 and CDR2 sequences are SGHTA and FQGTGA. The ends lost 0 bases at V and 4 bases at J; junction bases unmatched: 4. The CDR3 reads CASSLTLSGGADTQYF. The CDR3 coding sequence is TGTGCCAGCAGCTTAACGTTAAGCGGGGGGGCAGATACGCAGTATTTT.

The V gene is TRBV28, the J gene TRBJ1-1, with 9 positions matching TRBD1. Germline CDR1 reads MDHEN; CDR2 reads SYDVKM. The CDR3 sequence is 16 residues long. J gave up 6 bases and V 1 base, and 9 bases lay outside the gene matches. DNA for the CDR3: TGTGCCAGCAGTTTATATGGACAGGGGTTGATGGCTGAAGCTTTCTTT. Protein: CASSLYGQGLMAEAFF.

This clone was seen a handful of times. The gene calls are TRBV5-1 and TRBJ1-2, with a weak D call TRBD1 (6 bases). Germline V gene sequence: CDR1 SGHRS, CDR2 YFSETQ. The CDR3 spans 14 residues. V was clipped by 2 bases and J by 6 bases, with 14 bases between them. The CDR3 here is CASSLLGQTDGYTF. The CDR3 coding sequence is TGCGCCAGCAGCTTACTCGGACAGACGGATGGCTACACCTTC.

The chain employs TRBV7-8 and TRBJ2-7; D is tentatively TRBD1 or TRBD2 (6 bases each). CDR3 length equals 15 residues. V dropped 0 bases and J dropped 4 bases, with 13 bases sitting between them. The germline V gene encodes CDR1 SGHVS and CDR2 FQNEAQ. In DNA, the CDR3 is TGTGCCAGCAGCTTAGCGTCGGGGGCTGGGTACGAGCAGTACTTC. Protein sequence: CASSLASGAGYEQYF. Full variable domain (remainder filled in from reference TRBV7-8 and TRBJ2-7): GAGVSQSPRYKVAKRGQDVALRCDPISGHVSLFWYQQALGQGPEFLTYFQNEAQLDKSGLPSDRFFAERPEGSVSTLKIQRTQQEDSAVYLCASSLASGAGYEQYFGPGTRLTVT.

J is TRBJ2-7 and V is TRBV7-9; D unclear. The germline V gene encodes CDR1 SEHNR and CDR2 FQNEAQ (reference sequence). Trimming pared 1 base from V and 9 bases from J, leaving 22 bases between. The CDR3 length is 16 residues. CDR3 sequence: CASSLGPMSPGAGQYF. Written as DNA, the CDR3 is TGTGCCAGCAGCTTAGGACCGATGTCTCCTGGCGCAGGGCAGTACTTC. Full variable domain (outside the CDR3, taken from reference TRBV7-9 and TRBJ2-7): DTGVSQNPRHKITKRGQNVTFRCDPISEHNRLYWYRQTLGQGPEFLTYFQNEAQLEKSRLLSDRFSAERPKGSFSTLEIQRTEQGDSAMYLCASSLGPMSPGAGQYFGPGTRLTVT.

The V and J genes are TRBV4-3 and TRBJ1-1; 8 bases match TRBD1. Germline V gene data show CDR1 as LGHNA and CDR2 as YSLEER. V trimming: 3 bases; J trimming: 4 bases; junction bases outside the gene matches: 4. CDR3 length: 14 residues. CDR3 sequence: CASSHSGGGTEAFF. The CDR3 DNA sequence: TGCGCCAGCAGCCACTCAGGGGGCGGCACTGAAGCTTTCTTT.

This chain joins TRBV11-3 and TRBJ2-5; 9 bases are shared with TRBD1. The CDR3 totals 15 residues. Per the germline V gene, CDR1 is SGHNT and CDR2 is YENEEA. J lost 3 bases, V lost 1 base, and 3 bases had no gene match. The CDR3 reads CASSLGQGDKETQYF. CDR3 DNA sequence: TGTGCCAGCAGCTTAGGACAGGGGGACAAAGAGACCCAGTACTTC.

This clone was picked up a small number of times. The rearrangement uses TRBV7-9 and TRBJ2-1; no reliable D call. The CDR3 covers 11 residues. V lost 6 bases and J lost 6, with 6 bases in between. From germline, CDR1 is SEHNR and CDR2 FQNEAQ (reference sequence). The DNA of the CDR3 is TGTGCCAGCAGTGAGGCCAATGAGCAGTTCTTC. Protein product: CASSEANEQFF.